Presented here are 16 T cell receptor beta chains from one specimen sequenced in a study of cytomegalovirus exposure and HLA in healthy donors. Some clones are missing from TCRdb's copy, which holds only in-frame ones; the method was immunoSEQ multiplex PCR. The table records about 130,000 clones, approximately 94% of them present only once. The sequencing sample was made of PBMCs. Every receptor here comes from a man younger than 35 in good health and CMV-seropositive.

The genes are TRBV6-1 and TRBJ2-7, with 9 bases identical to TRBD1. In germline, CDR1 is MNHNS, CDR2 SASEGT. V lost 10 bases, J lost 2 bases, and 9 bases stayed unmatched. The CDR3 loop spans 14 amino acids. CDR3 DNA: TGTGCCACCGGGGACAGGGAGGGAACCTACGAGCAGTACTTC. Translating gives CATGDREGTYEQYF.

The sample holds a few counts of this clone. The chain uses TRBV5-6 and TRBJ2-7, with 8 bases aligning to TRBD2. The V gene's germline CDR1 is SGHDT and CDR2 YYEEEE. The junction had 8 bases not matched to a gene; V was cut back by 0 bases and J by 3 bases. This CDR3 has 16 residues. The CDR3 region is CASSLGLARPLYEQYF. In DNA, the CDR3 is TGTGCCAGCAGCTTGGGACTAGCGAGACCACTCTACGAGCAGTACTTC.

This chain links TRBV2 with TRBJ1-6; weak D call: TRBD1 (5 bases). The CDR3 loop spans 12 amino acids. The germline CDR1 and CDR2 sequences are SNHLY and FYNNEI. The CDR3 DNA is TGTGCGACCCGCCAGGGTAATTCACCCCTCCACTTT. Translation gives CATRQGNSPLHF. The full variable domain, its missing parts supplied by reference TRBV2 and TRBJ1-6, is EPEVTQTPSHQVTQMGQEVILRCVPISNHLYFYWYRQILGQKVEFLVSFYNNEISEKSEIFDDQFSVERPDGSNFTLKIRSTKLEDSAMYFCATRQGNSPLHFGNGTRLTVT.

The chain joins TRBV5-6 to TRBJ2-2, with D possibly TRBD1 on 5 matching bases. CDR1 SGHDT and CDR2 YYEEEE come from the germline V gene. The V gene lost 4 bases and the J gene lost 0 bases, with 19 bases spanning the gap. The CDR3 contains 18 residues. In DNA form, the CDR3 reads TGTGCCAGCAGCGCCGCTGGACATCTTAACGCGAACACCGGGGAGCTGTTTTTT. Translated: CASSAAGHLNANTGELFF.

The chain couples TRBV7-2 to TRBJ2-3; 8 nucleotides line up with TRBD2. The germline CDR1 and CDR2 sequences are SGHTA and FQGNSA. After removal of 0 bases from V and 5 bases from J, the junction contained 1 base not matched to a gene. The CDR3 consists of 14 residues. The CDR3 is CASSLALAGDTQYF. The CDR3 nucleotides are TGTGCCAGCAGCTTAGCCCTAGCGGGAGATACGCAGTATTTT.

This clone came up once. This sequence joins TRBV7-8 and TRBJ2-7, with D unresolved. Germline-derived CDR1 and CDR2 are SGHVS and FQNEAQ. CDR3 size: 13 residues. The V end was cut by 1 base, the J end by 3 bases, with 7 bases between. In nucleotides, the CDR3 is TGTGCCAGCAGCTTAGGACACGGCTACGAGCAGTACTTC. This translates into CASSLGHGYEQYF.

V gene TRBV6-1 combines with J gene TRBJ2-2, with D possibly matching TRBD2 (5 bases). Germline lookup yields CDR1 MNHNS and CDR2 SASEGT. The CDR3 totals 13 residues. V lost 7 bases and J lost 7, with 13 bases in between. The CDR3 DNA follows: TGTGCCAGCAATGGGCGCCGGGGCGGGGAGCTGTTTTTT. Translated: CASNGRRGGELFF.

The V call is TRBV5-4, the J call TRBJ1-2, with D tentatively TRBD1 (6 bases). This CDR3 contains 15 residues. The germline gives CDR1 SGHNT, CDR2 YYREEE (reference sequence). The germline V and J ends were trimmed by 0 bases and 4 bases, with 13 bases remaining between them. The CDR3 nucleotides read TGTGCCAGCAGCTTGGGAGTGGGGGCCACCTATGGCTACACCTTC. This codes for CASSLGVGATYGYTF.

V gene TRBV16 combines with J gene TRBJ1-2, with unresolved D. Germline CDR1 is KGHSY and CDR2 is FQNENV. Trimming stripped 1 base from V and 4 bases from J, with 19 bases between. This CDR3 region has 17 residues. The CDR3 nucleotides are TGTGCCAGCAGCCAATATTCAGGTCCAACCATCTTCTATGGCTACACCTTC. Translation: CASSQYSGPTIFYGYTF.

The chain links TRBV29-1 to TRBJ1-1, with D perhaps TRBD1 (5 bases). Trimming removed 1 base at V and 4 bases at J, with 13 bases between. The germline V gene has CDR1 SQVTM and CDR2 ANQGSEA. The CDR3 totals 14 residues. In DNA form, the CDR3 reads TGCAGCGTTGAAGGGGGGGGATCGGCCACTGAAGCTTTCTTT. Protein: CSVEGGGSATEAFF. Looking up the rest from reference TRBV29-1 and TRBJ1-1 gives the full variable domain: SAVISQKPSRDICQRGTSLTIQCQVDSQVTMMFWYRQQPGQSLTLIATANQGSEATYESGFVIDKFPISRPNLTFSTLTVSNMSPEDSSIYLCSVEGGGSATEAFFGQGTRLTVV.

This sequence joins TRBV6-1 and TRBJ2-3; D is perhaps TRBD1 (6 bases). Trimming left V 8 bases short and J 0 bases short, with 12 bases between. Germline V CDR1 and CDR2: MNHNS, SASEGT. The CDR3 covers 14 residues. CDR3 protein: CASSQGPSTDTQYF. For the CDR3, the DNA is TGTGCCAGCTCCCAGGGGCCCAGCACAGATACGCAGTATTTT.

V usage is TRBV6-5 and J usage is TRBJ2-2, with D uncertain. The CDR3 length is 12 residues. Trimming took 8 bases from V and 6 from J, leaving 10 bases between them. Per the germline V gene, CDR1 is MNHEY and CDR2 is SVGAGI. The CDR3 loop is CASGQAAGELFF. The CDR3 DNA is TGTGCCAGCGGTCAGGCCGCCGGGGAGCTGTTTTTT.

The J gene is TRBJ2-1, the V gene TRBV19, with 10 bases that match TRBD2. The trim removed 3 bases at V and 8 bases at J, leaving 10 bases unmatched. CDR1 and CDR2 from the germline V gene are LNHDA and SQIVND (reference sequence). CDR3 length: 16 amino acids. As DNA, the CDR3 is TGTGCCAGTAGTATGGGGCCTAGCGGGAGCTTCGATGAGCAGTTCTTC. The encoded protein is CASSMGPSGSFDEQFF.

V is TRBV28 and J is TRBJ2-7; 7 bases agree with TRBD1. The CDR3 sequence is 17 residues long. The trim removed 5 bases at V and 0 bases at J, leaving 13 bases unmatched. The V gene's germline CDR1 is MDHEN and CDR2 SYDVKM. The CDR3 loop is CASSPTGNTAGSYEQYF. As DNA, the CDR3 is TGTGCCAGCAGTCCGACAGGGAACACCGCCGGCTCCTACGAGCAGTACTTC.

The rearrangement uses TRBV9 and TRBJ2-3, with 7 bases identical to TRBD2. Germline assignment: CDR1 SGDLS and CDR2 YYNGEE. With 4 bases clipped from V and 0 bases from J, the junction kept 5 bases outside the gene matches. This CDR3 contains 15 residues. CDR3 residues: CASSLLAASTDTQYF. In DNA form, the CDR3 reads TGTGCCAGCAGCCTTCTAGCGGCTAGCACAGATACGCAGTATTTT.

The rearrangement links TRBV19 to TRBJ2-7, with D perhaps TRBD1 (6 bases). This CDR3 region has 13 residues. V dropped 6 bases and J dropped 3 bases, with 12 bases sitting between them. Germline CDR1 and CDR2: LNHDA and SQIVND (reference sequence). The CDR3 sequence is CASSPGQHYEQYF. DNA of the CDR3: TGTGCCAGTAGCCCCGGACAGCACTACGAGCAGTACTTC.